Shown below are 30 T cell receptor beta chains from a single sample sequenced in a study of shared clonotypes between healthy human individuals. The assay was immunoSEQ multiplex PCR, and TCRdb's table has in-frame clones only and misses some. The sample yields 780,000 or so clones, around 70% seen once. Material for sequencing was memory CD4+ T cells sorted from blood. Subset described: CD45RA-negative fraction. The source is a woman in her thirties in good health.

This rearrangement joins TRBV28 to TRBJ1-1; maybe TRBD1 (5 bases). V was cut by 5 bases and J by 0 bases, with 13 bases left in between. Germline CDR1 and CDR2: MDHEN and SYDVKM. CDR3 length equals 15 residues. The CDR3 region has the DNA TGTGCCAGCAGTCCGCTGACAGCTATGAACACTGAAGCTTTCTTT. Translation gives CASSPLTAMNTEAFF.

This clone showed up just a few times. Other DNA sequences in this specimen translate into the identical CDR3. CDR3 DNA: TGTGCCAGCGGGTTGAGCTCCTACAATGAGCAGTTCTTC. It translates to CASGLSSYNEQFF. The chain couples TRBV2 to TRBJ2-1; D is uncertain. CDR1 and CDR2 (germline): SNHLY, FYNNEI. There are 13 residues in the CDR3. Trimming took 8 bases from V and 0 from J, leaving 8 bases between them.

The chain uses TRBV6-1 and TRBJ2-7; 10 nucleotides align to TRBD2. The trim removed 4 bases at V and 6 bases at J, leaving 21 bases unmatched. Germline-derived CDR1 and CDR2 are MNHNS and SASEGT. The CDR3 runs to 19 residues. In nucleotides, the CDR3 is TGTGCCAGCAGTGGAGGCTCAGTGGGGGGTCTAGCGGGAGCTGGCGAGCAGTACTTC. Its translation: CASSGGSVGGLAGAGEQYF.

The V gene is TRBV10-3, the J gene TRBJ2-3; 7 bases are shared with TRBD1. V lost 10 bases to trimming and J lost 4 bases; unmatched junction nucleotides: 11. Per germline, CDR1 ENHRY and CDR2 SYGVKD. The CDR3 covers 14 residues. The CDR3 region has the DNA TGTGCCAGCCGGACAGGTGGTTACCCAGATACGCAGTATTTT. This codes for CASRTGGYPDTQYF.

The chain couples TRBV6-6 to TRBJ1-3, with D possibly matching TRBD1 (6 bases). V was shortened by 6 bases and J by 1 base, with 10 bases between the two germline ends. Germline lookup yields CDR1 MNHNY and CDR2 SVGAGI (reference sequence). The CDR3 runs to 14 residues. Here the CDR3 reads CASRSDRSGNTIYF. CDR3 nucleotide sequence: TGTGCCAGCAGGAGCGACAGGTCTGGAAACACCATATATTTT.

V is TRBV20-1 and J is TRBJ1-1; D unclear. Per the germline V gene, CDR1 is DFQATT and CDR2 is SNEGSKA (reference sequence). This CDR3 has 11 residues. V dropped 5 bases and J dropped 7 bases, with 11 bases sitting between them. The CDR3 loop reads CSAQSEVEAFF. The CDR3 DNA reads as TGCAGTGCTCAGAGTGAAGTTGAAGCTTTCTTT.

V is TRBV5-1 and J is TRBJ1-1; no firm D call. V was clipped by 0 bases and J by 5 bases, with 5 bases between them. There are 12 residues in the CDR3. Germline V lookup: CDR1 SGHRS, CDR2 YFSETQ. This CDR3 is CASSLEQTEAFF. CDR3 in DNA: TGCGCCAGCAGCTTGGAACAGACTGAAGCTTTCTTT. The full variable domain, its missing parts supplied by reference TRBV5-1 and TRBJ1-1, is KAGVTQTPRYLIKTRGQQVTLSCSPISGHRSVSWYQQTPGQGLQFLFEYFSETQRNKGNFPGRFSGRQFSNSRSEMNVSTLELGDSALYLCASSLEQTEAFFGQGTRLTVV.

Details on this clone: A much larger clone differs by one base, so this may be a read error. Distinct nucleotide sequences in the sample also encode this CDR3. The rearrangement links TRBV27 to TRBJ2-7, with 9 bases identical to TRBD2. Germline V CDR1 and CDR2: MNHEY, SMNVEV (reference sequence). The CDR3 extends over 16 amino acids. CDR3 residues: CASSLKRTSEGDEQYF. CDR3 sequence (DNA): TGTGCCAGTAGTTTAAAACGGACTAGCGAGGGAGACGAGCAGTACTTC.

The V and J genes are TRBV20-1 and TRBJ2-7, with D unclear. V was shortened by 6 bases and J by 3 bases, with 9 bases between the two germline ends. The length of the CDR3 is 11 residues. Germline-derived CDR1 and CDR2 are DFQATT and SNEGSKA (reference sequence). Here the CDR3 reads CSAVSLYEQYF. CDR3 nucleotides: TGCAGTGCCGTCTCCCTCTACGAGCAGTACTTC.

This chain uses TRBV11-2 with TRBJ2-5; weak D call: TRBD2 (6 bases). CDR1 is SGHAT, CDR2 FQNNGV, per germline. V lost 5 bases and J lost 3, with 13 bases in between. This CDR3 is built from 14 residues. The CDR3 DNA reads TGTGCCAGCAGCCTGGGACTTTCGAAAGAGACCCAGTACTTC. This sequence encodes CASSLGLSKETQYF.

In regard to this clone: This sample includes further DNA sequences coding for the same CDR3. This chain's CDR3 is CASSPRENTEAFF. The CDR3 DNA reads as TGTGCCAGCTCACCCAGGGAGAACACTGAAGCTTTCTTT. V gene TRBV18 combines with J gene TRBJ1-1; D might be TRBD1 (5 bases). Looked up from germline, CDR1 is KGHSH and CDR2 is LQKENI. Trimming pared 3 bases from V and 1 base from J, leaving 6 bases between. This CDR3 is built from 13 residues.

This clone was seen a handful of times. CDR3 DNA sequence: TGTGCCAGCTCATCGGTAGGTGGGACAGGGGAAACTGAAGCTTTCTTT. Translation gives CASSSVGGTGETEAFF. The rearrangement links TRBV18 to TRBJ1-1, with 10 bases that match TRBD1. The germline CDR1 and CDR2 sequences are KGHSH and LQKENI. This CDR3 has 16 residues. V dropped 5 bases and J dropped 5; count of bases not matched to a gene: 11.

The chain links TRBV6-1 to TRBJ2-7; TRBD1 matches 7 bases. The CDR3 is 12 amino acids. Per the germline V gene, CDR1 is MNHNS and CDR2 is SASEGT. V dropped 11 bases and J dropped 0; count of bases not matched to a gene: 4. CDR3 sequence (DNA): TGTGCCCTGGACAGGAGCTCCTACGAGCAGTACTTC. It yields the protein CALDRSSYEQYF.

The V and J genes are TRBV18 and TRBJ1-2; 8 bases map to TRBD1. J was trimmed by 9 bases and V by 2 bases; bases with no gene match: 5. The CDR3 sequence is 13 residues long. Germline CDR1 is KGHSH and CDR2 is LQKENI. The CDR3 region is CASSPAQGESYTF. The DNA of the CDR3 is TGTGCCAGCTCACCAGCACAGGGGGAAAGCTACACCTTC.

The chain couples TRBV19 to TRBJ2-1; D is uncertain. This CDR3 region has 16 residues. Germline assignment: CDR1 LNHDA and CDR2 SQIVND (reference sequence). V lost 5 bases to trimming and J lost 0 bases, with 14 bases between them. In DNA form, the CDR3 reads TGTGCCAGTAGTCCCGATTTGCAGTTCTCCTACAATGAGCAGTTCTTC. This translates into CASSPDLQFSYNEQFF.

This clone was seen a handful of times. This chain uses TRBV18 with TRBJ2-1; 8 bases are a match to TRBD2. This CDR3 spans 16 amino acids. Per germline, CDR1 KGHSH and CDR2 LQKENI. Unmatched junction bases numbered 11, after V lost 6 bases and J lost 4 bases. DNA of the CDR3: TGTGCCAGCTCCCTGGAGGCACTAGCGGCATACAATGAGCAGTTCTTC. It specifies CASSLEALAAYNEQFF.

The CDR3 nucleotides read TGCGCCAGCAGCTTGTTGGGTCCCCGACAACCTGAAGCTTTCTTT. It yields the protein CASSLLGPRQPEAFF. The chain joins TRBV5-1 to TRBJ1-1; no clear D. This CDR3 has 15 amino acids. Trimming pared 1 base from V and 6 bases from J, leaving 16 bases between. Germline assignment: CDR1 SGHRS and CDR2 YFSETQ. The full variable domain, rest sourced from reference TRBV5-1 and TRBJ1-1, is KAGVTQTPRYLIKTRGQQVTLSCSPISGHRSVSWYQQTPGQGLQFLFEYFSETQRNKGNFPGRFSGRQFSNSRSEMNVSTLELGDSALYLCASSLLGPRQPEAFFGQGTRLTVV.

This clone was recorded only once. The V gene is TRBV5-1, the J gene TRBJ2-3, with a tentative D call TRBD1 (6 bases). V was pared by 2 bases and J by 4 bases, with 11 bases between. The CDR3 extends over 14 amino acids. CDR1 SGHRS and CDR2 YFSETQ come from the germline V gene. The chain's CDR3 is CASSFQGQADTQYF. In DNA, the CDR3 is TGCGCCAGCAGCTTTCAGGGACAAGCAGATACGCAGTATTTT.

The gene calls are TRBV6-1 and TRBJ2-7, with 9 bases identical to TRBD2. Trimming at V came to 6 bases and at J to 6 bases, leaving 9 bases not matched to a gene. This CDR3 has 14 residues. Germline lookup yields CDR1 MNHNS and CDR2 SASEGT. CDR3 region: CASSPLREGGEQYF. CDR3 bases: TGTGCCAGCAGCCCCCTGCGGGAGGGAGGCGAGCAGTACTTC.

V and J are TRBV30 and TRBJ1-5, with a tentative D call TRBD1 (6 bases). The CDR3 is made up of 15 amino acids. With 0 bases removed from V and 4 bases from J, the gap between germline ends came to 13 bases. Germline V gives CDR1 GTSNPN, CDR2 SVGIG (reference sequence). The chain's CDR3 is CAWSVLSGQNQPQHF. In DNA, the CDR3 is TGTGCCTGGAGTGTACTTTCAGGACAGAATCAGCCCCAGCATTTT.

This chain connects TRBV28 to TRBJ1-4; the D is unclear. CDR3 length: 16 residues. V was clipped by 5 bases and J by 0 bases, with 13 bases between them. Germline CDR1 and CDR2: MDHEN and SYDVKM. CDR3: CASSPWTGATNEKLFF. The CDR3 region has the DNA TGTGCCAGCAGTCCCTGGACTGGGGCAACTAATGAAAAACTGTTTTTT.

This clone was seen a few times. The CDR3 region is CASFNNEKLFF. The CDR3 DNA reads as TGTGCCAGCTTCAATAATGAAAAACTGTTTTTT. The chain joins TRBV28 to TRBJ1-4; D gene uncertain. This CDR3 has 11 residues. From germline, CDR1 is MDHEN and CDR2 SYDVKM. V was trimmed by 8 bases and J by 4 bases, leaving 5 bases between them.

V usage is TRBV28 and J usage is TRBJ2-1; 10 nucleotides line up with TRBD2. Germline CDR1 reads MDHEN; CDR2 reads SYDVKM. V lost 1 base and J lost 9; bases outside the gene matches: 6. The CDR3 is 15 residues long. CDR3 amino acids: CASSLSSGRVGEQFF. In nucleotides, the CDR3 is TGTGCCAGCAGTTTATCTAGCGGGAGAGTGGGTGAGCAGTTCTTC.

This clone has only one observation. The identical CDR3 is also encoded by other nucleotide sequences in the sample. The chain couples TRBV5-1 to TRBJ2-1; TRBD2 aligns across 10 bases. CDR1 and CDR2 from the germline V gene are SGHRS and YFSETQ. The CDR3 contains 15 residues. The V gene end was trimmed by 4 bases and the J gene end by 4 bases; junction bases not matched to a gene: 5. CDR3 sequence reads: CASSPSSGGYNEQFF. The CDR3 nucleotides are TGCGCCAGCAGCCCTTCTAGCGGGGGATACAATGAGCAGTTCTTC.

The chain is built from TRBV7-6 and TRBJ2-7; D may be TRBD2 (6 bases). Germline values: CDR1 SGHVS, CDR2 FNYEAQ. The CDR3 covers 16 residues. Trimming stripped 5 bases from V and 2 bases from J, with 19 bases between. CDR3 DNA: TGTGCCAGCAGCCCAGCCTCGCGGGAACTTACCTACGAGCAGTACTTC. Protein product: CASSPASRELTYEQYF.

This sequence joins TRBV28 and TRBJ2-5; possibly TRBD1 or TRBD2 for D (6 bases each). The CDR3 is made up of 14 amino acids. Germline V gene lookup returns CDR1 MDHEN and CDR2 SYDVKM. V was cut by 3 bases and J by 5 bases, with 13 bases left in between. This chain's CDR3 is CASSFSRGGETQYF. In DNA, the CDR3 is TGTGCCAGCAGTTTTAGCAGGGGAGGTGAGACCCAGTACTTC.

The chain links TRBV2 to TRBJ2-1, with 7 positions matching TRBD2. Germline V gives CDR1 SNHLY, CDR2 FYNNEI. J lost 2 bases, V lost 7 bases, and 5 bases had no gene match. CDR3 length equals 14 residues. CDR3 region: CASTREEAYNEQFF. In DNA form, the CDR3 reads TGTGCCAGCACCCGGGAGGAGGCCTACAATGAGCAGTTCTTC.

The rearrangement uses TRBV18 and TRBJ1-2; possibly TRBD1 for D (6 bases). This CDR3 has 14 residues. From germline, CDR1 is KGHSH and CDR2 LQKENI. V was pared by 6 bases and J by 4 bases, with 15 bases between. The CDR3 DNA reads TGTGCCAGCTCCGGCTACAGGGAGGGCTATGGCTACACCTTC. It encodes CASSGYREGYGYTF.

The chain couples TRBV2 to TRBJ2-7; maybe TRBD2 (5 bases). This CDR3 is 16 amino acids long. Trimming pared 4 bases from V and 0 bases from J, leaving 16 bases between. Germline CDR1 reads SNHLY; CDR2 reads FYNNEI. CDR3 coding DNA: TGTGCCAGCAGTGGGACTTTCACCACTACCTCCTACGAGCAGTACTTC. Amino acids: CASSGTFTTTSYEQYF.

The chain combines TRBV11-2 with TRBJ2-5; no reliable D call. V was clipped by 6 bases and J by 1 base, with 9 bases between them. The CDR3 length is 13 residues. Germline assignment: CDR1 SGHAT and CDR2 FQNNGV. The DNA for the CDR3 is TGTGCCAGCAGTGCGGTCGCCCAAGAGACCCAGTACTTC. It is translated as CASSAVAQETQYF.